Listed below are T cell receptor beta chains from one sample, sequenced in a study of T cell repertoires in cytomegalovirus infection. Their specific antigens are unknown. Using its own MiXCR run on the reads, TCRdb lists one record per CDR3 protein. In the table there are 900,000 to 950,000 distinct CDR3 sequences, 25% to 40% of which are singletons. The source material was cultured CD8+ T cells from PBMCs, sampled from culture after CMV antigen stimulation. These TCRs come from a human donor in good health (CMV status not recorded). Some clones in this sample may be carry-over from other donors' samples. The CDR3 runs from the conserved cysteine through the conserved F or W. A D gene is named only where the DNA matches it firmly. Clone size appears in some rows only: once, few, many, or a class for an expanded clone.

CDR3aa: CASPPGAGGPQDTQYF
CDR3nt: TGTGCCAGCCCCCCCGGGGCGGGGGGGCCTCAAGATACGCAGTATTTT
v_gene: TRBV7-9
d_gene: TRBD2
abundance: NA
j_gene: TRBJ2-3

CDR3aa: CASRTDRPYSGANVLTF
CDR3nt: TGTGCCAGCAGAACTGACAGGCCTTACTCTGGGGCCAACGTCCTGACTTTC
v_gene: TRBV27
d_gene: NA
abundance: NA
j_gene: TRBJ2-6

CDR3aa: CASSRLGSANTIYF
CDR3nt: TGTGCCAGCAGTCGGCTCGGATCAGCAAACACCATATATTTT
v_gene: TRBV27
d_gene: NA
abundance: few
j_gene: TRBJ1-3

CDR3aa: CASSMVGALPYEQYF
CDR3nt: TGTGCCAGTAGTATGGTGGGGGCGCTCCCCTACGAGCAGTACTTC
v_gene: TRBV19
d_gene: NA
abundance: few
j_gene: TRBJ2-7

CDR3aa: CASSSGQGGADTQYF
CDR3nt: TGTGCCAGCAGCTCAGGACAGGGTGGTGCAGATACGCAGTATTTT
v_gene: TRBV5-3
d_gene: TRBD1
abundance: NA
j_gene: TRBJ2-3

CDR3aa: CASSPGRVGKYGYTF
CDR3nt: TGTGCCAGCAGTCCCGGCAGGGTAGGAAAGTATGGCTACACCTTC
v_gene: TRBV7-6
d_gene: NA
abundance: NA
j_gene: TRBJ1-2

CDR3aa: CASSTPGLAGETQYF
CDR3nt: TGTGCCAGCAGTACACCGGGACTAGCGGGGGAGACCCAGTACTTC
v_gene: TRBV12-3/TRBV12-4
d_gene: TRBD2
abundance: NA
j_gene: TRBJ2-5

CDR3aa: CASSEAGPGGYSNQPQHF
CDR3nt: TGTGCCAGCAGTGAAGCCGGGCCAGGGGGATATAGCAATCAGCCCCAGCATTTT
v_gene: TRBV6-1
d_gene: TRBD1
abundance: NA
j_gene: TRBJ1-5

CDR3aa: CSVTPGGNYGYTF
CDR3nt: TGCAGCGTTACCCCCGGAGGGAACTATGGCTACACCTTC
v_gene: TRBV29-1
d_gene: NA
abundance: few
j_gene: TRBJ1-2

CDR3aa: CATRTSGTDTQYF
CDR3nt: TGTGCCACAAGGACTAGCGGCACAGATACGCAGTATTTT
v_gene: TRBV6-1
d_gene: TRBD2
abundance: few
j_gene: TRBJ2-3

CDR3aa: CASSMGAGVSYNEQFF
CDR3nt: TGTGCCAGTAGTATGGGAGCGGGGGTCTCCTACAATGAGCAGTTCTTC
v_gene: TRBV19
d_gene: TRBD2
abundance: NA
j_gene: TRBJ2-1

CDR3aa: CASSLGGEVDYGYTF
CDR3nt: TGTGCCAGCAGCTTAGGGGGGGAGGTGGACTATGGCTACACCTTC
v_gene: TRBV7-2
d_gene: NA
abundance: many
j_gene: TRBJ1-2

CDR3aa: CASTRGDSYTF
CDR3nt: TGTGCCAGCACTCGGGGGGATAGCTACACCTTC
v_gene: TRBV7-2
d_gene: NA
abundance: few
j_gene: TRBJ1-2

CDR3aa: CSASGDNYGYTF
CDR3nt: TGCAGTGCTAGTGGAGATAACTATGGCTACACCTTC
v_gene: TRBV20-1
d_gene: NA
abundance: NA
j_gene: TRBJ1-2

CDR3aa: CASTLGGRGAFF
CDR3nt: TGTGCCAGCACCCTAGGCGGCAGGGGAGCTTTCTTT
v_gene: TRBV6-6
d_gene: NA
abundance: few
j_gene: TRBJ1-1

CDR3aa: CASSFIPGAGPNEQFF
CDR3nt: TGTGCCAGCAGCTTTATACCAGGGGCAGGCCCTAATGAGCAGTTCTTC
v_gene: TRBV7-6
d_gene: NA
abundance: many
j_gene: TRBJ2-1

CDR3aa: CASSLGTLKETQYF
CDR3nt: TGTGCCAGCAGTTTAGGGACGCTGAAAGAGACCCAGTACTTC
v_gene: TRBV12-3/TRBV12-4
d_gene: NA
abundance: many
j_gene: TRBJ2-5

CDR3aa: CASSPRTGDTDTQYF
CDR3nt: TGTGCCAGCAGCCCAAGGACAGGGGACACAGATACGCAGTATTTT
v_gene: TRBV7-6
d_gene: TRBD1
abundance: many
j_gene: TRBJ2-3

CDR3aa: CASSESAVGAFF
CDR3nt: TGTGCCAGCAGTGAATCCGCGGTGGGAGCTTTCTTT
v_gene: TRBV25-1
d_gene: NA
abundance: few
j_gene: TRBJ1-1

CDR3aa: CASRGPGDSYGYTF
CDR3nt: TGTGCCAGCAGAGGACCAGGGGACAGCTATGGCTACACCTTC
v_gene: TRBV27
d_gene: TRBD1
abundance: NA
j_gene: TRBJ1-2

CDR3aa: CASSQPRTGTYEQFF
CDR3nt: TGCGCCAGCAGCCAACCCCGGACAGGGACATATGAGCAGTTCTTC
v_gene: TRBV4-1
d_gene: TRBD1
abundance: NA
j_gene: TRBJ2-1

CDR3aa: CASSLETGGVPNNEQFF
CDR3nt: TGTGCCAGCAGCTTAGAGACGGGGGGGGTCCCAAACAATGAGCAGTTCTTC
v_gene: TRBV7-6
d_gene: TRBD2
abundance: many
j_gene: TRBJ2-1

CDR3aa: CASRKGTGSHEQYF
CDR3nt: TGTGCCAGCAGGAAGGGGACAGGGTCCCACGAGCAGTACTTC
v_gene: TRBV6-1
d_gene: TRBD1
abundance: many
j_gene: TRBJ2-7

CDR3aa: CASSQDLGLYNEQFF
CDR3nt: TGTGCCAGCAGCCAAGATTTGGGCCTCTACAATGAGCAGTTCTTC
v_gene: TRBV3-1
d_gene: NA
abundance: many
j_gene: TRBJ2-1

CDR3aa: CASSWEEQAVDEQYF
CDR3nt: TGTGCCAGCAGTTGGGAGGAACAGGCGGTCGACGAGCAGTACTTC
v_gene: TRBV12-3/TRBV12-4
d_gene: NA
abundance: NA
j_gene: TRBJ2-7

CDR3aa: CASSEWGAGGLNEQFF
CDR3nt: TGTGCCAGCAGTGAATGGGGGGCAGGGGGCCTCAATGAGCAGTTCTTC
v_gene: TRBV6-1
d_gene: TRBD1
abundance: many
j_gene: TRBJ2-1

CDR3aa: CASSGQDTNYGYTF
CDR3nt: TGCGCCAGCAGCGGACAGGACACTAACTATGGCTACACCTTC
v_gene: TRBV5-1
d_gene: TRBD1
abundance: NA
j_gene: TRBJ1-2

CDR3aa: CASSIRGPTEAFF
CDR3nt: TGTGCCAGTAGTATTAGGGGCCCGACTGAAGCTTTCTTT
v_gene: TRBV19
d_gene: NA
abundance: few
j_gene: TRBJ1-1

CDR3aa: CASSLGRFTDTQHF
CDR3nt: TGTGCCAGCAGTTTAGGCCGCTTCACAGATACGCAGCATTTT
v_gene: TRBV12-3/TRBV12-4
d_gene: NA
abundance: NA
j_gene: TRBJ1-5

CDR3aa: CSASPLYEQFF
CDR3nt: TGCAGTGCTAGTCCTCTCTATGAGCAGTTCTTC
v_gene: TRBV20-1
d_gene: NA
abundance: NA
j_gene: TRBJ2-1

CDR3aa: CASSSLGFSGSNQPQHF
CDR3nt: TGTGCCAGCAGTTCCCTTGGCTTCTCAGGGTCCAATCAGCCCCAGCATTTT
v_gene: TRBV27
d_gene: NA
abundance: NA
j_gene: TRBJ1-5

CDR3aa: CASSASGGRLETQYF
CDR3nt: TGTGCCAGCAGTGCTAGCGGGGGCCGCTTAGAGACCCAGTACTTC
v_gene: TRBV6-2/TRBV6-3
d_gene: TRBD2
abundance: few
j_gene: TRBJ2-5

CDR3aa: CASSYSLSEYYGYTF
CDR3nt: TGTGCCAGCAGTTACTCGCTTTCAGAATACTATGGCTACACCTTC
v_gene: TRBV6-2/TRBV6-3
d_gene: NA
abundance: NA
j_gene: TRBJ1-2

CDR3aa: CASRKTEKNIQYF
CDR3nt: TGTGCCAGCAGAAAGACAGAGAAAAACATTCAGTACTTC
v_gene: TRBV12-3/TRBV12-4
d_gene: NA
abundance: NA
j_gene: TRBJ2-4

CDR3aa: CSAQTGSHYEQYF
CDR3nt: TGCAGTGCCCAAACCGGGAGCCACTACGAGCAGTACTTC
v_gene: TRBV20-1
d_gene: NA
abundance: few
j_gene: TRBJ2-7

CDR3aa: CSVDAGGGYGYTF
CDR3nt: TGCAGCGTTGACGCAGGGGGTGGCTATGGCTACACCTTC
v_gene: TRBV29-1
d_gene: TRBD1
abundance: NA
j_gene: TRBJ1-2

CDR3aa: CASSYQTDTPSYNEQFF
CDR3nt: TGTGCCAGCAGTTACCAAACCGACACGCCATCCTACAATGAGCAGTTCTTC
v_gene: TRBV6-5
d_gene: NA
abundance: few
j_gene: TRBJ2-1

CDR3aa: CASSLGTRSQYF
CDR3nt: TGTGCCAGCAGCTTAGGGACTAGAAGCCAGTACTTC
v_gene: TRBV7-2
d_gene: TRBD2
abundance: many
j_gene: TRBJ2-5

CDR3aa: CSAILRLAGATSYNEQFF
CDR3nt: TGCAGTGCCATACTCAGACTAGCGGGGGCGACCTCCTACAATGAGCAGTTCTTC
v_gene: TRBV20-1
d_gene: TRBD2
abundance: NA
j_gene: TRBJ2-1

CDR3aa: CASSQGRFYNSPLHF
CDR3nt: TGTGCCAGCAGCCAAGGGAGGTTCTATAATTCACCCCTCCACTTT
v_gene: TRBV14
d_gene: NA
abundance: NA
j_gene: TRBJ1-6

CDR3aa: CASSLRDHYTGELFF
CDR3nt: TGTGCCAGCAGCTTGCGGGACCACTACACCGGGGAGCTGTTTTTT
v_gene: TRBV7-9
d_gene: NA
abundance: NA
j_gene: TRBJ2-2

CDR3aa: CASSHEGGRAEAFF
CDR3nt: TGTGCCAGCAGCCACGAGGGAGGTAGAGCTGAAGCTTTCTTT
v_gene: TRBV4-2
d_gene: NA
abundance: few
j_gene: TRBJ1-1

CDR3aa: CASRSTGNTEAFF
CDR3nt: TGTGCCAGCAGATCAACAGGGAACACTGAAGCTTTCTTT
v_gene: TRBV28
d_gene: NA
abundance: many
j_gene: TRBJ1-1

CDR3aa: CASRGGTERNYGYTF
CDR3nt: TGTGCCAGTAGGGGCGGGACAGAAAGAAACTATGGCTACACCTTC
v_gene: TRBV19
d_gene: TRBD1
abundance: NA
j_gene: TRBJ1-2

CDR3aa: CASSQDGQGYSNYGYTF
CDR3nt: TGCGCCAGCAGCCAAGATGGCCAGGGGTACAGTAACTATGGCTACACCTTC
v_gene: TRBV4-1
d_gene: NA
abundance: once
j_gene: TRBJ1-2

CDR3aa: CASSADWDSGYTF
CDR3nt: TGTGCCAGCAGCGCCGATTGGGATTCAGGCTACACCTTC
v_gene: TRBV7-6
d_gene: NA
abundance: many
j_gene: TRBJ1-2

CDR3aa: CASSLDSGGLNEQFF
CDR3nt: TGCGCCAGCAGCTTGGATAGCGGGGGTCTCAATGAGCAGTTCTTC
v_gene: TRBV5-1
d_gene: TRBD2
abundance: few
j_gene: TRBJ2-1

CDR3aa: CASSSGTGENEQFF
CDR3nt: TGTGCCAGCAGCTCCGGGACAGGGGAGAATGAGCAGTTCTTC
v_gene: TRBV7-6
d_gene: TRBD1
abundance: many
j_gene: TRBJ2-1

CDR3aa: CASSPFPGTQDEKLFF
CDR3nt: TGTGCCAGCAGTCCTTTTCCAGGGACCCAGGATGAAAAACTGTTTTTT
v_gene: TRBV12-3/TRBV12-4
d_gene: NA
abundance: NA
j_gene: TRBJ1-4

CDR3aa: CASSPSTGFSGNTIYF
CDR3nt: TGTGCCAGCAGCCCGAGTACAGGTTTTTCTGGAAACACCATATATTTT
v_gene: TRBV4-1
d_gene: NA
abundance: NA
j_gene: TRBJ1-3

CDR3aa: CASRRGDGNQPQHF
CDR3nt: TGTGCCAGTCGCCGGGGGGACGGGAATCAGCCCCAGCATTTT
v_gene: TRBV19
d_gene: NA
abundance: NA
j_gene: TRBJ1-5

CDR3aa: CASSAAQGTYEQYF
CDR3nt: TGTGCCAGTAGTGCGGCTCAGGGAACCTACGAGCAGTACTTC
v_gene: TRBV19
d_gene: NA
abundance: few
j_gene: TRBJ2-7

CDR3aa: CASSFSSSSYNSPLHF
CDR3nt: TGTGCCAGCAGTTTTTCGTCAAGCTCCTATAATTCACCCCTCCACTTT
v_gene: TRBV27
d_gene: NA
abundance: few
j_gene: TRBJ1-6

CDR3aa: CASSFGAPLRPPLHF
CDR3nt: TGTGCCAGCAGTTTCGGGGCGCCCCTTCGGCCACCCCTCCACTTT
v_gene: TRBV5-6
d_gene: NA
abundance: NA
j_gene: TRBJ1-6

CDR3aa: CASSPPDTDTQYF
CDR3nt: TGTGCCAGCAGCCCCCCGGACACAGATACGCAGTATTTT
v_gene: TRBV7-9
d_gene: NA
abundance: many
j_gene: TRBJ2-3

CDR3aa: CVSGQGSLWDGYTF
CDR3nt: TGTGTCAGCGGGCAGGGAAGCTTGTGGGATGGCTACACCTTC
v_gene: TRBV19
d_gene: NA
abundance: once
j_gene: TRBJ1-2

CDR3aa: CSVERLAGGMGTDTQYF
CDR3nt: TGCAGCGTTGAGCGGCTAGCGGGGGGAATGGGCACAGATACGCAGTATTTT
v_gene: TRBV29-1
d_gene: TRBD2
abundance: NA
j_gene: TRBJ2-3

CDR3aa: CASSYRQNLYGYTF
CDR3nt: TGTGCCAGCAGTTACCGACAGAATCTCTATGGCTACACCTTC
v_gene: TRBV6-5
d_gene: NA
abundance: few
j_gene: TRBJ1-2

CDR3aa: CASSFGSTGGYEQFF
CDR3nt: TGTGCCAGCAGCTTTGGGTCGACAGGGGGCTATGAGCAGTTCTTC
v_gene: TRBV7-2
d_gene: TRBD1
abundance: few
j_gene: TRBJ2-1